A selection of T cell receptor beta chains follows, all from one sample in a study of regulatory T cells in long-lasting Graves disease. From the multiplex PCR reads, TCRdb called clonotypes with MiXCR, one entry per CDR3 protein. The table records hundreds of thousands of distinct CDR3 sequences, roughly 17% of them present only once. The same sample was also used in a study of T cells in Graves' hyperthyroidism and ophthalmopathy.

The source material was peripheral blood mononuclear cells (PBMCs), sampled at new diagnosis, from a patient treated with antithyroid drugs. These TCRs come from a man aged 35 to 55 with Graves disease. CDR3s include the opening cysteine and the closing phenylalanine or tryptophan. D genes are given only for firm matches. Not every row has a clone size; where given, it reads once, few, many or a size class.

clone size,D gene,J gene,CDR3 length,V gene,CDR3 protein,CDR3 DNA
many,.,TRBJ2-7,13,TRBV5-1,CASSPSVSYEQYF,TGCGCCAGCAGCCCCTCGGTGAGCTACGAGCAGTACTTC
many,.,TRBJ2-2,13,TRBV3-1,CASSQTRDGELFF,TGTGCCAGCAGCCAGACTAGAGACGGGGAGCTGTTTTTT
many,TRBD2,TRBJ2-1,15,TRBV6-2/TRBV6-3,CASSYGGGTYNEQFF,TGTGCCAGCAGTTACGGCGGGGGGACCTACAATGAGCAGTTCTTC
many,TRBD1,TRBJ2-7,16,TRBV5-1,CASSLGPGQGIYEQYF,TGCGCCAGCAGCTTGGGCCCGGGACAGGGAATCTACGAGCAGTACTTC
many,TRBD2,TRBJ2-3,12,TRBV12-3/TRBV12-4,CASSSPGLAQYF,TGTGCCAGCAGTTCACCGGGACTAGCGCAGTATTTT
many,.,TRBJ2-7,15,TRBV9,CASSDSGTPFGEQYF,TGTGCCAGCAGTGACTCCGGGACACCGTTCGGGGAGCAGTACTTC
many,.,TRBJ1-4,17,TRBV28,CASSPPVGGRTNEKLFF,TGTGCCAGCAGCCCCCCTGTAGGGGGTAGAACTAATGAAAAACTGTTTTTT
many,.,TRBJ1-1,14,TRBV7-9,CASSPTERNTEAFF,TGTGCCAGCAGCCCGACAGAACGGAACACTGAAGCTTTCTTT
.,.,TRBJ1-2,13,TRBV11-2,CASSPPYGGGYTF,TGTGCCAGCAGCCCTCCTTACGGGGGCGGCTACACCTTC
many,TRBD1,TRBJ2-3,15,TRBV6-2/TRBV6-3,CASNPGQGITDTQYF,TGTGCCAGCAATCCCGGACAGGGTATCACAGATACGCAGTATTTT
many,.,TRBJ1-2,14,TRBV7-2,CASSLSATRHGYTF,TGTGCCAGCAGCTTATCCGCCACCCGCCATGGCTACACCTTC
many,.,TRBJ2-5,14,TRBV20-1,CSARAGAYQETQYF,TGCAGTGCTAGAGCGGGGGCGTACCAAGAGACCCAGTACTTC
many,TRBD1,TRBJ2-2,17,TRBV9,CASSVLLGQGNTGELFF,TGTGCCAGCAGCGTATTATTAGGACAGGGAAACACCGGGGAGCTGTTTTTT
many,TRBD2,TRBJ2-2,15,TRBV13,CASKSGGSNTGELFF,TGTGCCAGCAAATCGGGGGGATCGAACACCGGGGAGCTGTTTTTT